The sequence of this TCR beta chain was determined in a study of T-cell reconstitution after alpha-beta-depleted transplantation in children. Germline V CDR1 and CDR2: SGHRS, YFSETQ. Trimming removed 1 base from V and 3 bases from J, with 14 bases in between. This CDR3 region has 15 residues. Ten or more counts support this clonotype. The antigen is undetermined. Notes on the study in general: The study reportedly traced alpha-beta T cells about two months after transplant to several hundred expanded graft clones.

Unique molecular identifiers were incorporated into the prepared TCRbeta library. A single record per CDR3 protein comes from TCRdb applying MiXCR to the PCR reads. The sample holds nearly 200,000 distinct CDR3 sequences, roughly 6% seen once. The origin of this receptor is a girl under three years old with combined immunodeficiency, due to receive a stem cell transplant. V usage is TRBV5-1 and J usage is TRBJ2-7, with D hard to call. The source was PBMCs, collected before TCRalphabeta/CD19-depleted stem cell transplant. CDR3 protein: CASSLTGESGYEQYF. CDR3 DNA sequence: TGCGCCAGCAGCTTGACTGGGGAATCCGGCTACGAGCAGTACTTC.